The 17 T cell receptor beta chains reported below all come from one sample, sequenced in a study of technical replicates of blood from several donors. Libraries were prepared by immunoSEQ multiplex PCR; TCRdb keeps only in-frame clonotypes and omits some of them. In the table there are about 100,000 clones, 85% to 95% of which are singletons. The sequenced sample consisted of T cells isolated from PBMCs. These receptors came from a human donor in good health.

The chain is built from TRBV19 and TRBJ1-2, with a weak D call TRBD1 (5 bases). The CDR3 is made up of 12 amino acids. The V and J ends lost 7 bases and 7 bases respectively, with 13 bases between them. Germline CDR1 and CDR2: LNHDA and SQIVND (reference sequence). CDR3 bases: TGTGCCAGTATTGAAGGGGCCGGTGGCTACACCTTC. It encodes CASIEGAGGYTF. The entire variable domain, with the rest obtained from reference TRBV19 and TRBJ1-2, is as follows: DGGITQSPKYLFRKEGQNVTLSCEQNLNHDAMYWYRQDPGQGLRLIYYSQIVNDFQKGDIAEGYSVSREKKESFPLTVTSAQKNPTAFYLCASIEGAGGYTFGSGTRLTVV.

The rearrangement joins TRBV12-5 to TRBJ1-2, with no clear D. Germline V lookup: CDR1 LGHNT, CDR2 FRNRAP. The CDR3 spans 13 residues. Trimming shortened V by 2 bases and J by 3 bases, and 7 bases separated the two germline ends. CDR3 loop: CASGLIRDYGYTF. CDR3 coding DNA: TGTGCTAGTGGTTTGATCCGGGACTATGGCTACACCTTC.

This clone has a single count. This CDR3 reads CASSRERVSNQPQHF. The CDR3 DNA reads as TGTGCCAGCAGTAGGGAGAGAGTAAGCAATCAGCCCCAGCATTTT. The chain joins TRBV2 to TRBJ1-5; no reliable D call. Trimming pared 5 bases from V and 1 base from J, leaving 12 bases between. The CDR3 loop spans 15 amino acids. Germline lookup yields CDR1 SNHLY and CDR2 FYNNEI.

The chain joins TRBV5-4 to TRBJ2-7; 11 nucleotides line up with TRBD1. CDR1 and CDR2 from the germline V gene are SGHNT and YYREEE (reference sequence). This CDR3 comprises 15 residues. Trimming took 5 bases from V and 2 from J; bases not matched to a gene: 6. The CDR3: CASRYGQGATYEQYF. The CDR3 DNA sequence: TGTGCCAGCAGATATGGACAGGGGGCTACCTACGAGCAGTACTTC.

The count of this clone is one. The chain carries TRBV28 and TRBJ2-7; weak D call: TRBD2 (6 bases). CDR1 is MDHEN and CDR2 is SYDVKM in the germline V gene. This CDR3 has 14 amino acids. V lost 3 bases, J lost 2 bases, and 11 bases lay in between. The CDR3 is CASSFIGGTYEQYF. The CDR3 DNA follows: TGTGCCAGCAGTTTCATAGGCGGGACCTACGAGCAGTACTTC.

The chain couples TRBV19 to TRBJ2-7; 7 bases line up with TRBD1. The CDR3 spans 13 residues. Germline values: CDR1 LNHDA, CDR2 SQIVND (reference sequence). The J segment lost 3 bases and the V segment lost 5 bases, leaving 4 bases of the junction unmatched. CDR3 nucleotide sequence: TGTGCCAGTAGTTCCGGGACAGACTACGAGCAGTACTTC. Encoded protein: CASSSGTDYEQYF.

This chain joins TRBV2 and TRBJ2-2; 10 nucleotides align to TRBD2. The CDR3 length is 15 residues. Per the germline V gene, CDR1 is SNHLY and CDR2 is FYNNEI. V lost 7 bases, J lost 3 bases, and 5 bases stayed unmatched. CDR3 bases: TGTGCCAGCATGCTGGGACTAGCGTACACCGGGGAGCTGTTTTTT. The encoded protein is CASMLGLAYTGELFF. Using reference TRBV2 and TRBJ2-2 for the parts outside the CDR3, the full variable domain is EPEVTQTPSHQVTQMGQEVILRCVPISNHLYFYWYRQILGQKVEFLVSFYNNEISEKSEIFDDQFSVERPDGSNFTLKIRSTKLEDSAMYFCASMLGLAYTGELFFGEGSRLTVL.

The chain is built from TRBV28 and TRBJ1-5; D remains unclear. V gave up 2 bases and J gave up 0 bases, with 8 bases separating them. The CDR3 spans 15 residues. Germline lookup yields CDR1 MDHEN and CDR2 SYDVKM. The CDR3 region has the DNA TGTGCCAGCAGTTTAGCAGTTTATAGCAATCAGCCCCAGCATTTT. Residues: CASSLAVYSNQPQHF.

The chain couples TRBV4-1 to TRBJ2-5; D gene uncertain. This CDR3 comprises 11 residues. Between the trimmed V and J ends, which lost 5 bases and 3 bases, there was a span of 4 bases. Germline V lookup: CDR1 MGHRA, CDR2 YSYEKL. Written as DNA, the CDR3 is TGCGCCAGCAGCGGAGAAGAGACCCAGTACTTC. Its translation is CASSGEETQYF.

The chain carries TRBV9 and TRBJ2-7; 10 nucleotides align to TRBD1. The CDR3 covers 16 residues. Germline V gives CDR1 SGDLS, CDR2 YYNGEE. J gave up 2 bases and V 5 bases, and 10 bases lay outside the gene matches. CDR3 sequence (DNA): TGTGCCAGCAGTGGGTCGTTCGGGACAGGGGCCTACGAGCAGTACTTC. Amino acid sequence: CASSGSFGTGAYEQYF. Supplemented by reference TRBV9 and TRBJ2-7, the full variable domain reads DSGVTQTPKHLITATGQRVTLRCSPRSGDLSVYWYQQSLDQGLQFLIQYYNGEERAKGNILERFSAQQFPDLHSELNLSSLELGDSALYFCASSGSFGTGAYEQYFGPGTRLTVT.

The chain links TRBV5-6 to TRBJ1-4, with 11 bases lining up with TRBD1. CDR3 length equals 15 residues. V lost 1 base, J lost 8 bases, and 4 bases stayed unmatched. Germline V lookup: CDR1 SGHDT, CDR2 YYEEEE. CDR3 sequence (DNA): TGTGCCAGCAGCTTGTCCAGGACAGGGGGCGAAAAACTGTTTTTT. This encodes CASSLSRTGGEKLFF. Based on the CDR3 plus reference TRBV5-6 and TRBJ1-4, the full variable domain is DAGVTQSPTHLIKTRGQQVTLRCSPKSGHDTVSWYQQALGQGPQFIFQYYEEEERQRGNFPDRFSGHQFPNYSSELNVNALLLGDSALYLCASSLSRTGGEKLFFGSGTQLSVL.

This CDR3 is CAWSTGHFYGYTF. CDR3 coding DNA: TGTGCCTGGAGTACGGGACATTTCTATGGCTACACCTTC. J is TRBJ1-2 and V is TRBV30; tentative D call: TRBD1 (6 bases). This CDR3 comprises 13 residues. Per the germline V gene, CDR1 is GTSNPN and CDR2 is SVGIG (reference sequence). V lost 2 bases to trimming and J lost 4 bases, with 11 bases between them.

The chain has TRBV28 and TRBJ2-2; 10 bases agree with TRBD1. CDR1 is MDHEN and CDR2 is SYDVKM in the germline V gene. With V trimmed by 6 bases and J by 4 bases, 5 bases remained unmatched. The CDR3 has 15 residues. CDR3 sequence (DNA): TGTGCCAGCAGCGCGGGACAGGGGTTCACCGGGGAGCTGTTTTTT. Residues: CASSAGQGFTGELFF. The full variable domain, with the rest looked up from reference TRBV28 and TRBJ2-2, is DVKVTQSSRYLVKRTGEKVFLECVQDMDHENMFWYRQDPGLGLRLIYFSYDVKMKEKGDIPEGYSVSREKKERFSLILESASTNQTSMYLCASSAGQGFTGELFFGEGSRLTVL.

The chain is built from TRBV19 and TRBJ1-2; 9 bases match TRBD1. V shed 6 bases and J 8 bases; nucleotides not matched to a gene: 10. The CDR3 contains 14 residues. CDR1 and CDR2 from the germline V gene are LNHDA and SQIVND (reference sequence). The DNA of the CDR3 is TGTGCCAGTAGACTCACAGGGGGCTTAGAGGGCTACACCTTC. Translation: CASRLTGGLEGYTF.

This clone appeared once. This chain joins TRBV5-6 and TRBJ1-1, with unresolved D. CDR3 length: 12 amino acids. The V end was cut by 1 base, the J end by 5 bases, with 6 bases between. Germline CDR1 and CDR2: SGHDT and YYEEEE. CDR3 sequence: CASSLPGTEAFF. The CDR3 DNA reads TGTGCCAGCAGCTTGCCCGGGACTGAAGCTTTCTTT.

V gene TRBV5-5 combines with J gene TRBJ2-3, with D possibly TRBD2 on 5 matching bases. This CDR3 contains 14 residues. Trimming stripped 2 bases from V and 1 base from J, with 8 bases between. CDR1 and CDR2 from the germline V gene are SGHKS and YYEKEE (reference sequence). The CDR3 protein is CASSFERRTDTQYF. The CDR3 region has the DNA TGTGCCAGCAGCTTCGAGCGGCGCACAGATACGCAGTATTTT.

The rearrangement links TRBV6-5 to TRBJ1-5; tentative D call: TRBD1 (5 bases). This CDR3 is built from 12 residues. Trimming removed 8 bases from V and 6 bases from J, with 11 bases in between. The germline CDR1 and CDR2 sequences are MNHEY and SVGAGI. The CDR3 DNA reads as TGTGCCAGCGGGCAGGGCGTTCAGCCCCAGCATTTT. It encodes CASGQGVQPQHF.